A single sample is the source of the 8 T cell receptor beta chains below, sequenced in a study of T cells after yellow fever vaccination. A single record per CDR3 protein comes from TCRdb applying MiXCR to the 5' RACE reads. Of about 510,000 distinct CDR3 sequences detected, 21% appear once; the ten largest clones hold approximately 16%. The sequenced sample was PBMCs, obtained roughly 20 days after the first yellow fever vaccination. These receptors were collected from a man in his late teens or twenties who received the YFV17D yellow fever vaccine.

The J gene is TRBJ2-5, the V gene TRBV29-1; D perhaps matches TRBD2 (6 bases). V was clipped by 2 bases and J by 0 bases, with 16 bases between them. Germline V gene lookup returns CDR1 SQVTM and CDR2 ANQGSEA. This CDR3 comprises 16 residues. The CDR3 loop is CSVEWQGGPYQETQYF. The CDR3 DNA reads TGCAGCGTTGAATGGCAGGGAGGCCCGTACCAAGAGACCCAGTACTTC.

This clonotype rates as medium-sized. The V call is TRBV12-3 or TRBV12-4, the J call TRBJ1-1; D is unresolved. The CDR3 is 10 residues long. Trimming pared 6 bases from V and 4 bases from J, leaving 3 bases between. The CDR3 nucleotides are TGTGCCAGCAGGGGCACTGAAGCTTTCTTT. Residues: CASRGTEAFF.

V gene TRBV20-1 combines with J gene TRBJ1-6; tentative D call: TRBD1 (6 bases). The germline V and J ends were trimmed by 1 base and 8 bases, with 9 bases remaining between them. The length of the CDR3 is 13 residues. Germline CDR1 is DFQATT and CDR2 is SNEGSKA (reference sequence). The DNA for the CDR3 is TGCAGTGCTAGAGGGGGGCTGGATTCACCCCTCCACTTT. The encoded protein is CSARGGLDSPLHF.

This clonotype was detected only a few times. The chain carries TRBV4-3 and TRBJ1-2, with D hard to call. Trimming stripped 0 bases from V and 11 bases from J, with 16 bases between. The germline CDR1 and CDR2 sequences are LGHNA and YSLEER. CDR3 length equals 14 residues. The CDR3 spells CASSQERIGLGYTF. In nucleotides, the CDR3 is TGCGCCAGCAGCCAAGAACGAATCGGGTTGGGGTACACCTTC.

The chain combines TRBV29-1 with TRBJ2-2, with D tentatively TRBD2 (5 bases). Trimming pared 2 bases from V and 4 bases from J, leaving 14 bases between. This CDR3 has 15 amino acids. In germline, CDR1 is SQVTM, CDR2 ANQGSEA. The CDR3 region has the DNA TGCAGCGTTGAAATCGGGCGCGGAGGCACCGGGGAGCTGTTTTTT. The encoded protein is CSVEIGRGGTGELFF.

The J gene is TRBJ2-5, the V gene TRBV7-9; D is possibly TRBD1 (6 bases). Trimming took off 5 bases at V and 7 bases at J, with 14 bases between the two ends. The CDR3 loop spans 13 amino acids. CDR1 is SEHNR and CDR2 is FQNEAQ in the germline V gene (reference sequence). CDR3 protein: CASSPDSPGTQYF. CDR3 nucleotide sequence: TGTGCCAGCAGCCCGGACAGTCCGGGGACCCAGTACTTC.

In this sample, this clonotype turned up a few times. The V gene is TRBV5-1, the J gene TRBJ2-5; D is unresolved. V gave up 2 bases and J gave up 0 bases, with 5 bases separating them. The CDR3 extends over 13 amino acids. Germline-derived CDR1 and CDR2 are SGHRS and YFSETQ. CDR3 nucleotides: TGCGCCAGCAGCTTCGTGTACCAAGAGACCCAGTACTTC. Its translation: CASSFVYQETQYF.

The J gene is TRBJ2-7, the V gene TRBV7-3, with 14 positions matching TRBD2. The CDR3 spans 17 residues. The V segment lost 5 bases and the J segment 3 bases; nucleotides outside the gene matches: 9. The germline V gene encodes CDR1 SGHTA and CDR2 FQGTGA. The CDR3, as DNA: TGTGCCAGCAGCCCAGGACTAGCGGGGGGCCAGGGCTACGAGCAGTACTTC. Protein: CASSPGLAGGQGYEQYF.